The present entry profiles one T cell receptor (beta chain) with its context. This clonotype has a count of ten or more. This receptor's antigen is unknown. Base-call qualities are not available, and no considerably larger clone is one nucleotide away. The CDR3 numbers 16 residues from cysteine through phenylalanine. Solely the CDR3 DNA is kept, with 48 bases framed from the first base. Per the germline V gene (reference sequence), LGHDT is the CDR1 and YNNKEL is the CDR2. A distance of 15 bases separates the germline ends of V and J, which lose 0 bases and 6 bases respectively. Ophthalmopathy patients had moderately to severely active disease, with a Clinical Activity Score of 3 or more, a NOSPECS grade of 4 or more, and a disease duration of less than 3 months. Exclusion was applied to patients with uncontrolled infections, other autoimmune diseases, pregnancy or lactation. Diagnoses relied on clinical symptoms, serum thyroxine and TRAb, thyroid ultrasound and orbital computed tomography. PBMCs were separated from approximately 9.9 ml of fresh peripheral blood using Ficoll-Paque density gradient centrifugation. Total RNA was extracted with Trizol reagent, and quality was checked on an Agilent 2100 Bioanalyzer.

The sample comes from a study of T cells in Graves' hyperthyroidism and ophthalmopathy (dated by TCRdb to the late 2010s). Background on the whole study: Peripheral blood samples were taken at the time of initial diagnosis, prior to any treatment. A discovery cohort of roughly 96 patients, about 43 with Graves' ophthalmopathy and about 58 with stable Graves' hyperthyroidism, was used to find distinguishing TCR V-J signatures. Whether ophthalmopathy could be predicted prospectively was tested in an independent validation cohort made up of under 20 hyperthyroidism patients plus 17 patients who later progressed to ophthalmopathy. For training and testing, the 100 or so patients in the discovery cohort were randomly divided in a 7:3 ratio. Thyroid tissue and blood T-cell repertoires from about six Graves' hyperthyroidism patients were also compared in the study. After blood sampling, hyperthyroidism patients were treated with methimazole at a starting dose of 30 mg daily, and ophthalmopathy patients were treated with high-dose intravenous methylprednisolone. TCR Vbeta CDR3 sequencing of around 130 peripheral blood samples (43 ophthalmopathy, over 70 hyperthyroidism and around 17 progressor patients) is reported in the paper. The full study reports these points: A 13 V-J signature model separated ophthalmopathy from stable hyperthyroidism, with approximately 87% sensitivity and roughly 82% specificity in cross-validation and 80%/75% in testing. Blood samples also contained most of the expanded thyroid clonotypes (frequency above 0.001), which suggests that blood repertoires may reflect thyroid immune responses. In validation, the model predicted progression to ophthalmopathy a median of about 5.9 months before onset, with about 70% sensitivity and 72.22% specificity. No statistical method was used to fix the sample size in advance, and group allocation was not hidden from the investigators.

The TCR beta CDR3 regions were amplified from the RNA transcripts. A first-round RT-PCR of the TCR CDR3 used the HTBI primer set with the Qiagen OneStep RT-PCR kit. Libraries were constructed in a second round of multiplex PCR, after which size selection and purification were carried out. Libraries were sequenced paired-end with 100 bp reads on an Illumina HiSeq2000. The paper's data handling went like this. Raw data were processed with SOAPnuke, discarding reads with adapters, uncalled bases, mean Phred below 15, or no exact constant-primer or identifier match. High-quality paired reads were merged using COPE v1.2.5, and each unique nucleotide sequence was defined as a clonotype. Clonotypes were aligned to IMGT TRBV, TRBD and TRBJ reference segments using MiTCR v1.1. The analysis included only V-J combinations with a frequency above 0.0001, which together covered around 99% of the repertoires. The TCS score was defined as F50 (clonal expansion) divided by E x V (chaos), with BLOSUM62-based TCRdist calculated between CDR3 peptides within each V-J. Welch's t-statistics and random forest reduced around 550 V-J features to some 14, which were used in a naive Bayes classifier (R e1071). Using fastp at Q25 and MiXCR, TCRdb reprocessed the public reads and kept productive beta chains. Rows with a matching CDR3 protein are joined into one entry that keeps the most common DNA and genes. Here the V and J calls rest on TCRdb's processing, not on the authors' analysis. In all, the sample holds over 350,000 distinct CDR3 sequences, and about 15% of those were seen once. The top ten clones comprise under 15% of the sample.

The chain is made from TRBV3-1 and TRBJ2-1; the D segment is perhaps TRBD1 or TRBD2, each sharing 6 matched bases. This clonotype was sampled from a young man with Graves' ophthalmopathy. Sequenced sample: blood. The bases are TGTGCCAGCAGCCAAGATGGGATGGGGGGCCTCAATGAGCAGTTCTTC. Translated, it reads CASSQDGMGGLNEQFF.